This T cell receptor beta chain originates from a study of human T cells and chemical hapten exposure. At the level of the study: Small pooled library volume differences mainly caused per-sample TCR yield variation.

One entry per CDR3 protein, called by TCRdb with MiXCR from the RACE reads. Seen here are 350,000 to 450,000 distinct CDR3 sequences, about 5.1% observed once, and the top ten hold just over 2.5%. Whole-study findings and limits: With regard to DPC sensitization, TCRs above 1 in 1000 frequency did not change. The formation of large CDR3 similarity clusters by expanded TCRs significantly exceeded that of controls.

Time point defined: pre-sensitization, week 0. Treatment defined: therapeutic diphenylcyclopropenone sensitization with weekly scalp DPC. Participating donors were patients with alopecia, aged 18 to 70 years, considered appropriate candidates for DPC. A remark on this clonotype: Antigen: not known.

This clonotype was obtained from a woman in her 50s with alopecia areata. Some clones in this sample may be carry-over from other donors' samples. Sequences were derived from whole blood, sampled in connection with sensitization to the hapten diphenylcyclopropenone (DPC).

This chain's CDR3 is CSVGGNYEQYF. CDR3 nucleotides: TGCAGCGTTGGGGGAAACTACGAGCAGTACTTC. The V and J genes are TRBV29-1 and TRBJ2-7, with D uncertain. Per germline, CDR1 SQVTM and CDR2 ANQGSEA. CDR3 length: 11 residues. The ends were cut back, 4 bases at V and 3 bases at J, with 7 bases in the middle.